Shown below are 5 T cell receptor beta chains from a single sample sequenced in a study of CD8+CD57+ T cells in acquired aplastic anemia. The template for TCR beta VDJ and CDR3 sequence profiling was genomic DNA. TCRdb itself ran the reads through MiXCR, one entry per CDR3 protein. Of approximately 220,000 distinct CDR3 sequences listed, 40% to 50% are singletons. The patients chosen for sequencing had shown expansion of CD8+CD57+ cells (detected by flow cytometry). Sequenced sample: sorted CD4+, CD8+, or CD8+CD57+ T cells (not recorded which) from PBMCs. The receptor source for this set is a human donor with aplastic anemia.

The genes are TRBV7-3 and TRBJ1-2; 9 bases fit TRBD1. This CDR3 region has 14 residues. CDR1 SGHTA and CDR2 FQGTGA come from the germline V gene. The trim removed 5 bases at V and 2 bases at J, leaving 3 bases unmatched. In DNA form, the CDR3 reads TGTGCCAGCAGCCGGGACAGGGAGAACTATGGCTACACCTTC. Residues: CASSRDRENYGYTF.

This rearrangement joins TRBV28 to TRBJ1-1; no clear D gene. CDR3 size: 14 residues. CDR1 and CDR2 (germline): MDHEN, SYDVKM. V gave up 3 bases and J gave up 5 bases, with 13 bases separating them. CDR3: CASSLELAGTEAFF. CDR3 nucleotides: TGTGCCAGCAGTTTGGAACTAGCGGGGACTGAAGCTTTCTTT.

This clonotype was seen at least ten times. This chain joins TRBV7-6 and TRBJ1-2, with 9 bases fitting TRBD1. This CDR3 comprises 14 residues. Trimming removed 5 bases from V and 8 bases from J; junction bases left unmatched: 9. Germline values: CDR1 SGHVS, CDR2 FNYEAQ. The CDR3 protein is CASSPGTGRSGYTF. CDR3 nucleotides: TGTGCCAGCAGCCCCGGGACAGGGCGATCCGGCTACACCTTC.

Regarding this clonotype: This could be a read error, since a much larger clone is one nucleotide away. The chain joins TRBV30 to TRBJ1-6; a weak D match, TRBD1 (5 bases). The CDR3 loop spans 12 amino acids. V was shortened by 5 bases and J by 9 bases, with 11 bases between the two germline ends. Per the germline V gene, CDR1 is GTSNPN and CDR2 is SVGIG (reference sequence). The CDR3 reads CAWDSRSSPLHF. The CDR3 DNA is TGTGCCTGGGACAGCCGAAGTTCACCCCTCCACTTT.

This clonotype has only a few counts. V gene TRBV9 combines with J gene TRBJ1-2; 9 bases align to TRBD1. Unmatched junction bases numbered 2, after V lost 3 bases and J lost 2 bases. This CDR3 has 14 residues. The V gene's germline CDR1 is SGDLS and CDR2 YYNGEE. DNA of the CDR3: TGTGCCAGCAGCGGCGGACAGGGGAACTATGGCTACACCTTC. It translates to CASSGGQGNYGYTF.